Shown below are 26 T cell receptor beta chains from a single sample sequenced in a study of a mutant IDH1 vaccine in newly diagnosed glioma. The data were produced by immunoSEQ multiplex PCR, yet TCRdb's version contains in-frame clones alone and is incomplete. The sample contains 30,000 to 35,000 clones, roughly 50% of which appear only once. No cognate antigen is known for these TCRs. Time point denoted: week 5, during vaccination. The study gave 300 ug of mutant IDH1 20-mer peptide per vaccine dose, with topical imiquimod. The specimen was PBMCs, collected from a glioma patient whose treatment included an IDH1 peptide vaccine. These receptor sequences come from a woman under 30 with glioma.

The chain links TRBV2 to TRBJ2-3; 11 bases align to TRBD2. The V gene's germline CDR1 is SNHLY and CDR2 FYNNEI. V lost 6 bases, J lost 3 bases, and 8 bases stayed unmatched. The CDR3 covers 16 residues. CDR3 sequence: CASRELAGESTDTQYF. CDR3 nucleotide sequence: TGTGCCAGCAGGGAACTAGCGGGGGAGAGTACAGATACGCAGTATTTT.

V usage is TRBV7-2 and J usage is TRBJ2-1; D is unclear. Germline CDR1 reads SGHTA; CDR2 reads FQGNSA. V lost 4 bases, J lost 11 bases, and 15 bases lay in between. The CDR3 has 13 residues. Written as DNA, the CDR3 is TGTGCCAGCAGCTCGGACGGATTCACCCAGCAGTTCTTC. It specifies CASSSDGFTQQFF. Together with reference TRBV7-2 and TRBJ2-1, the CDR3 gives the full variable domain: GAGVSQSPSNKVTEKGKDVELRCDPISGHTALYWYRQSLGQGLEFLIYFQGNSAPDKSGLPSDRFSAERTGGSVSTLTIQRTQQEDSAVYLCASSSDGFTQQFFGPGTRLTVL.

This chain links TRBV7-9 with TRBJ1-6; tentatively, D is TRBD1 (6 bases). The germline V gene encodes CDR1 SEHNR and CDR2 FQNEAQ (reference sequence). V dropped 3 bases and J dropped 9 bases, with 15 bases sitting between them. The CDR3 spans 15 residues. CDR3 protein: CASSLDSLRSSPLHF. The DNA of the CDR3 is TGTGCCAGCAGCTTGGACAGTTTAAGAAGTTCACCCCTCCACTTT.

This chain links TRBV25-1 with TRBJ1-4; D is ambiguous. Germline-derived CDR1 and CDR2 are MGHDK and SYGVNS. Trimming shortened V by 1 base and J by 4 bases, and 16 bases separated the two germline ends. This CDR3 has 17 residues. The chain's CDR3 is CASSESPGFSGNEKLFF. The DNA of the CDR3 is TGTGCCAGCAGTGAATCCCCGGGGTTCTCGGGTAATGAAAAACTGTTTTTT.

The gene calls are TRBV7-3 and TRBJ2-2, with 7 bases matching TRBD2. V lost 5 bases and J lost 4; bases outside the gene matches: 10. Germline CDR1 is SGHTA and CDR2 is FQGTGA. The CDR3 loop spans 16 amino acids. Here the CDR3 DNA reads TGTGCCAGCAGCCAGAGGGGAGGGGTAGGCACCGGGGAGCTGTTTTTT. It specifies CASSQRGGVGTGELFF. Filled out from reference TRBV7-3 and TRBJ2-2, the complete variable domain reads GAGVSQTPSNKVTEKGKYVELRCDPISGHTALYWYRQSLGQGPEFLIYFQGTGAADDSGLPNDRFFAVRPEGSVSTLKIQRTERGDSAVYLCASSQRGGVGTGELFFGEGSRLTVL.

This clone was seen only once. The rearrangement links TRBV7-9 to TRBJ2-7; perhaps TRBD1 as D (5 bases). The germline gives CDR1 SEHNR, CDR2 FQNEAQ (reference sequence). The CDR3 runs to 17 residues. Trimming took 1 base from V and 2 from J, leaving 18 bases between them. CDR3 loop: CASSLDKGVNAPYEQYF. CDR3 DNA: TGTGCCAGCAGCTTAGACAAAGGGGTCAACGCTCCCTACGAGCAGTACTTC. Based on the CDR3 plus reference TRBV7-9 and TRBJ2-7, the full variable domain is DTGVSQNPRHKITKRGQNVTFRCDPISEHNRLYWYRQTLGQGPEFLTYFQNEAQLEKSRLLSDRFSAERPKGSFSTLEIQRTEQGDSAMYLCASSLDKGVNAPYEQYFGPGTRLTVT.

By proportion, this clone is medium-sized. The chain joins TRBV7-9 to TRBJ2-1, with D perhaps matching TRBD1 (7 bases). The germline V and J ends were trimmed by 5 bases and 8 bases, with 31 bases remaining between them. CDR1 and CDR2 from the germline V gene are SEHNR and FQNEAQ (reference sequence). This CDR3 region has 19 residues. The CDR3 protein is CASSPGAGQPSTIGDEQFF. CDR3 nucleotide sequence: TGTGCCAGCAGCCCAGGGGCGGGACAGCCATCCACCATAGGGGATGAGCAGTTCTTC.

This chain joins TRBV30 and TRBJ2-1; D is unresolved. The CDR3 loop spans 12 amino acids. Between the trimmed V and J ends, which lost 2 bases and 9 bases, there was a span of 11 bases. CDR1 and CDR2 from the germline V gene are GTSNPN and SVGIG (reference sequence). In DNA, the CDR3 is TGTGCCTGGAGTCCAGCCGGCCTTGAGCAGTTCTTC. Its translation: CAWSPAGLEQFF.

V is TRBV5-1 and J is TRBJ2-6; D unclear. V shed 4 bases and J shed 0 bases, with 11 bases lying between them. Germline V gene data show CDR1 as SGHRS and CDR2 as YFSETQ. CDR3 length equals 16 residues. This chain's CDR3 is CASSPTWGSGANVLTF. The CDR3 nucleotides are TGCGCCAGCAGCCCCACTTGGGGCTCTGGGGCCAACGTCCTGACTTTC.

This clone was seen more than once but under ten times. The chain recombines TRBV5-1 with TRBJ1-1, with unresolved D. The CDR3 loop spans 15 amino acids. V shed 4 bases and J shed 1 base, with 14 bases lying between them. From germline, CDR1 is SGHRS and CDR2 YFSETQ. DNA for the CDR3: TGCGCCAGCAGCGGAACGGACTCCAAGAACACTGAAGCTTTCTTT. Translating it yields CASSGTDSKNTEAFF.

This clone has only a few counts. The V and J genes are TRBV2 and TRBJ1-1, with D hard to call. The CDR3 spans 13 residues. Trimming removed 4 bases at V and 1 base at J, with 7 bases between. Germline values: CDR1 SNHLY, CDR2 FYNNEI. In DNA, the CDR3 is TGTGCCAGCAGTGCACAGCCGAACACTGAAGCTTTCTTT. This codes for CASSAQPNTEAFF.

Only a few counts were recorded for this clone. The chain carries TRBV4-3 and TRBJ2-7, with 13 bases identical to TRBD2. Trimming cost V 4 bases and J 6 bases; bases outside gene matches: 6. Germline loops: CDR1 LGHNA, CDR2 YSLEER. The CDR3 spans 15 residues. The CDR3 DNA is TGCGCCAGCAGCCGAGGACTAGCGGGAGATGCCGAGCAGTACTTC. It specifies CASSRGLAGDAEQYF.

This chain connects TRBV11-2 to TRBJ2-3, with D unresolved. CDR1 is SGHAT and CDR2 is FQNNGV in the germline V gene. The CDR3 consists of 15 residues. Trimming stripped 1 base from V and 2 bases from J, with 10 bases between. This CDR3 reads CASSLAPTITDTQYF. Here the CDR3 DNA reads TGTGCCAGCAGCTTAGCCCCAACTATCACAGATACGCAGTATTTT.

Written as DNA, the CDR3 is TGTGCCAGTAGTACGACCCAAGGAGAGACCCAGTACTTC. Its translation: CASSTTQGETQYF. The genes are TRBV19 and TRBJ2-5; D remains unclear. The CDR3 runs 13 residues. CDR1 is LNHDA, CDR2 SQIVND, per germline (reference sequence). The ends were cut back, 4 bases at V and 4 bases at J, with 10 bases in the middle.

The rearrangement links TRBV5-1 to TRBJ2-4; D is perhaps TRBD1 (5 bases). The CDR3 has 14 amino acids. The V gene's germline CDR1 is SGHRS and CDR2 YFSETQ. V lost 3 bases, J lost 9 bases, and 16 bases lay in between. CDR3 loop: CASSSQGQGTIQYF. CDR3 sequence (DNA): TGCGCCAGCAGCTCCCAAGGGCAGGGAACCATTCAGTACTTC.

V usage is TRBV6-5 and J usage is TRBJ1-2; maybe TRBD1 (5 bases). V dropped 4 bases and J dropped 4 bases, with 13 bases sitting between them. The CDR3 spans 14 residues. Germline V lookup: CDR1 MNHEY, CDR2 SVGAGI. Here the CDR3 reads CASSFSGMSYGYTF. CDR3 nucleotides: TGTGCCAGCAGTTTCTCAGGGATGTCCTATGGCTACACCTTC.

V gene TRBV4-1 combines with J gene TRBJ2-2, with D perhaps assigned TRBD1 or TRBD2 (5 bases each). The length of the CDR3 is 14 residues. Germline V gives CDR1 MGHRA, CDR2 YSYEKL. V lost 3 bases to trimming and J lost 10 bases, with 15 bases between them. The CDR3: CASSHLGENKELFF. DNA of the CDR3: TGCGCCAGCAGCCACCTGGGGGAAAATAAGGAGCTGTTTTTT.

CDR3 sequence reads: CASSLQGLITEAFF. DNA of the CDR3: TGTGCCAGCAGCTTGCAGGGGCTAATCACTGAAGCTTTCTTT. This sequence joins TRBV11-1 and TRBJ1-1, with D tentatively TRBD1 (6 bases). Trimming removed 3 bases from V and 4 bases from J, with 12 bases in between. Germline V gene lookup returns CDR1 SGHAT and CDR2 FQDESV (reference sequence). The CDR3 has 14 residues.

The V call is TRBV11-1, the J call TRBJ1-2, with 7 bases lining up with TRBD1. Germline V gene sequence: CDR1 SGHAT, CDR2 FQDESV (reference sequence). The junction had 8 bases not matched to a gene; V was cut back by 5 bases and J by 8 bases. The CDR3 loop spans 13 amino acids. The CDR3 DNA reads TGTGCCAGCAGCCAGACAGGGACCTGGGGCTACACCTTC. Its translation: CASSQTGTWGYTF.

In its sample, this clone was seen a few times. The V and J genes are TRBV2 and TRBJ2-4; D tentatively reads TRBD1 or TRBD2 (5 bases each). Trimming stripped 7 bases from V and 9 bases from J, with 10 bases between. The CDR3 covers 11 residues. Per germline, CDR1 SNHLY and CDR2 FYNNEI. In DNA form, the CDR3 reads TGTGCCAGCAACGGGGCAGGCATTCAGTACTTC. Its translation: CASNGAGIQYF.

This clone occurred a few times. The V call is TRBV20-1, the J call TRBJ1-1; possible D gene TRBD1, 5 bases. The CDR3 totals 11 residues. The germline gives CDR1 DFQATT, CDR2 SNEGSKA (reference sequence). The germline V and J ends were trimmed by 6 bases and 8 bases, with 13 bases remaining between them. The CDR3 loop is CSANPGPEAFF. DNA for the CDR3: TGCAGTGCAAATCCGGGACCAGAAGCTTTCTTT.

This clone was counted only a few times. The chain joins TRBV14 to TRBJ1-2, with unresolved D. Germline CDR1 SGHDN, CDR2 FVKESK. Trimming removed 4 bases from V and 5 bases from J, with 8 bases in between. CDR3 length: 12 residues. The CDR3, as DNA: TGTGCCAGCAGCCGTGGGTCTTATGGCTACACCTTC. It encodes CASSRGSYGYTF.

This clone was seen only a few times. CDR3 region: CASSSRFRGRVMNTEAFF. In nucleotides, the CDR3 is TGTGCCAGCAGCTCCCGATTCCGGGGGCGCGTCATGAACACTGAAGCTTTCTTT. The V call is TRBV5-6, the J call TRBJ1-1; TRBD1 is a possible D gene (6 bases). Germline lookup yields CDR1 SGHDT and CDR2 YYEEEE. V lost 3 bases, J lost 0 bases, and 21 bases lay in between. This CDR3 region has 18 residues.

This rearrangement joins TRBV7-9 to TRBJ2-5; D is perhaps TRBD1 (5 bases). The DNA end favors TRBJ2-7, so the J call may be wrong. Germline CDR1 and CDR2: SEHNR and FQNEAQ (reference sequence). The CDR3 runs 13 residues. CDR3 sequence (DNA): TGTGCCAGCTCCCCAGGGAATTACTACGAGCAGTACTTC. Encoded protein: CASSPGNYYEQYF.

The chain is built from TRBV4-2 and TRBJ2-2; D gene ambiguous. Germline V gene lookup returns CDR1 LGHNA and CDR2 YNFKEQ. The CDR3 contains 13 residues. V was cut by 2 bases and J by 6 bases, with 7 bases left in between. CDR3 bases: TGTGCCAGCAGCCAACCAGGCTCCGGGGAGCTGTTTTTT. It yields the protein CASSQPGSGELFF.

Turning to this clone: This same CDR3 is encoded by further DNA sequences in the sample. J is TRBJ1-3 and V is TRBV5-6; a possible D gene is TRBD1 (6 bases). This CDR3 is 15 amino acids long. Germline assignment: CDR1 SGHDT and CDR2 YYEEEE. Trimming shortened V by 3 bases and J by 0 bases, and 10 bases separated the two germline ends. The DNA of the CDR3 is TGTGCCAGCAGCTCCTACAGGGTCTCTGGAAACACCATATATTTT. It is translated as CASSSYRVSGNTIYF.